This T cell receptor (beta chain) was recorded in a study of T cells after yellow fever vaccination. Germline-derived CDR1 and CDR2 are DFQATT and SNEGSKA (reference sequence). There are 12 residues in the CDR3. V was clipped by 4 bases and J by 1 base; unmatched bases: 1. This clonotype has more than one count but fewer than ten. Its antigen is still unknown. Broader study findings: Once the booster was given, most primary-vaccination clones reappeared, at approximately 97% for CD4 and approximately 88% for CD8.

A process of 5'RACE template switching, which added a universal primer site and UMIs, was used to make TCR cDNA. One entry per CDR3 protein, called by TCRdb with MiXCR from the 5' RACE reads. The sample yields roughly 70,000 distinct CDR3 sequences, about 7.7% seen once. This clonotype was sampled from a young man who received the YFV17D yellow fever vaccine. This chain joins TRBV20-1 and TRBJ2-7, with TRBD2 identical over 7 bases. The sample consisted of CD8+ T cells sorted from PBMCs, taken on the day of the yellow fever booster vaccination. CDR3 loop: CSAILASYEQYF. The CDR3 coding sequence is TGCAGTGCTATACTAGCGTCCTACGAGCAGTACTTC.